This T cell receptor (beta chain) stems from a study of blood T cells in healthy people across ages (dated by TCRdb to the mid-2010s). For the study in its entirety: Template switching captured roughly one uniquely barcoded TCR beta cDNA molecule per two T cells in model experiments. Age-related changes in TCR beta repertoire diversity were measured in the study by deep sequencing normalized with unique cDNA molecular identifiers. To avoid experimental bias, donors of different ages were spread randomly across the sequencing lanes. The donors were split into four age groups: young (average 16 years), middle-aged (roughly 39), aged (approximately 60) and long-lived (approximately 80). Two additional independent replicas of 1 million unique cDNA reads from the same blood draw were analyzed for two donors (one aged 18 to 29 and one aged 80 or older). Findings and caveats that apply to the study as a whole: Because profiling used bulk unsorted PBMCs, naive and antigen-experienced compartments could not be compared conclusively. There was a strong correlation between observed TCR beta diversity and the percentage of naive T cells measured by flow cytometry. Observed TCR beta diversity per million T cells fell roughly linearly with age, and a significant reduction was already apparent by age roughly 40. Compared with the aged group, the long-lived group had more naive CD4+ T cells, fewer expanded clones and increased TCR diversity, a pattern suggesting age selection. Because donor CMV infection status was unknown, age-related changes in expanded clonotypes were potentially confounded. Total diversity estimates from one million sequenced T cells were considered lower bounds and underestimates.

Donors were 39 systemically healthy Caucasian individuals from Russia aged about 6 to 100 years. Ten milliliters of peripheral blood were drawn from each donor into EDTA-treated Vacutainer tubes. PBMCs were isolated by Ficoll-Paque density-gradient centrifugation, with at least 7 million obtained per sample. Total RNA, at least 6 micrograms per sample, was extracted from PBMCs with Trizol reagent. For every donor, flow cytometry on a PBMC aliquot measured the percentage of naive CD45RAhigh/CD27high T cells. This clonotype was detected once. Its recognized antigen is unknown. At one end, the junction sequence differs from germline, possibly due to a read error. The library was generated by 5' RACE. Sequencing was performed on an Illumina HiSeq 2500. A second PCR of 7 to 11 cycles was run with a J-beta primer mix and a sample-barcoded 5' primer. Each TCR beta cDNA molecule received a unique molecular identifier from a template-switch 5' adaptor carrying 12 random nucleotides. At least 3 million CDR3-containing paired-end reads were obtained from each sample. All of the RNA was converted into first-strand cDNA using the Mint cDNA synthesis kit, with a TRBC-specific oligonucleotide serving as the primer. Following uracil-DNA glycosylase treatment, all cDNA underwent a first 18-cycle PCR with the universal primers M1SS and BC2_uni_R. On the authors' methods: Each sample was normalized by randomly selecting 1 million high-quality reads, each carrying a distinct molecular identifier. Reads sharing molecular identifiers were discarded rather than binned into consensus sequences. MiTCR, run with a Q25 quality threshold and the strictest error-elimination algorithm, handled CDR3 identification, clonotype clustering and error correction. A nonparametric unseen species model using Euler transformation provided a lower-bound estimate of total TCR beta diversity. TCRdb took the public reads, trimmed them with fastp at Q25, ran MiXCR for clone calling and kept in-frame beta chains. CDR3 protein sequences are deduplicated, and each keeps its most common genes and DNA. Here the V and J calls rest on TCRdb's processing, not on the authors' analysis. Recorded for this sample are nearly 1 million distinct CDR3 sequences; roughly 51% of them occurred a single time. About a fifth of the sample is held by the ten biggest clonotypes.

Including the terminal cysteine and phenylalanine, the CDR3 comprises 13 residues. CDR3 DNA is the only sequence kept; it has 39 bases, read in frame from the first base. CDR1 and CDR2 are drawn from the germline V gene: SGHTA, FQGNSA. The specimen was blood. The clonotype comes from a woman aged 55-69 years in good health. Here the chain combines TRBV7-2 and TRBJ2-5, and 7 junction bases match TRBD2. CDR3 sequence: CASSSGTIEAQYF. In nucleotide form, the sequence is TGTGCCAGCAGCTCCGGGACTATAGAGGCCCAGTACTTC. With the portions outside the CDR3 filled from the reference TRBV7-2 and TRBJ2-5 genes, the complete variable region becomes GAGVSQSPSNKVTEKGKDVELRCDPISGHTALYWYRQSLGQGLEFLIYFQGNSAPDKSGLPSDRFSAERTGGSVSTLTIQRTQQEDSAVYLCASSSGTIEAQYFGPGTRLLVL.